A selection of T cell receptor beta chains follows, all from one sample in a study of T cell responses to AZD1222 COVID-19 vaccine. Assay: immunoSEQ multiplex PCR; the TCRdb copy retains only in-frame clones and omits some. In the table there are about 200,000 clones, 91% of which are singletons. The material sequenced was peripheral blood, taken 28 days after the second AZD1222 dose. These receptors were collected from an adult who received the AZD1222 COVID-19 vaccine. The CDR3 runs from the conserved cysteine through the conserved F or W. A D gene is named only where the DNA matches it firmly. Only some rows state a clone size, as once, few, many or a class for expanded clones.

TRBJ2-1	.	TRBV11-2	TRBD2	TGTGCCAGCAGCTCCCTAGGGACTAGGCTTGGCAATGAGCAGTTCTTC	CASSSLGTRLGNEQFF
TRBJ2-2	.	TRBV7-3	.	TGTGCCAGCAGCTTAGATAGCCCCGGGGAGCTGTTTTTT	CASSLDSPGELFF
TRBJ1-3	.	TRBV2	.	TGTGCCAGCAGTAGGGCAGGGGATTCTGGAAACACCATATATTTT	CASSRAGDSGNTIYF
TRBJ2-7	.	TRBV19	.	TGTGCCAGTAGTATCCACGGATCCTACGAGCAGTACTTC	CASSIHGSYEQYF
TRBJ1-1	.	TRBV30	.	TGTGCCTGGAGCCAAGGGGGCACTGAAGCTTTCTTT	CAWSQGGTEAFF
TRBJ2-3	.	TRBV28	TRBD2	TGTGCCAGCAGTTTGTCCCACCGACTAGCGGGACCCTACACAGATACGCAGTATTTT	CASSLSHRLAGPYTDTQYF
TRBJ2-3	.	TRBV7-3	TRBD2	TGTGCCAGCAGCTTATATAGCGGGAGGGCCACAGATACGCAGTATTTT	CASSLYSGRATDTQYF
TRBJ1-1	.	TRBV7-9	.	TGTGCCAGCAGCTTATTGGGACCGGCGCTCACTGAAGCTTTCTTT	CASSLLGPALTEAFF
TRBJ1-1	.	TRBV19	.	TGTGCCAGTAGCGGACGGGGGAACACTGAAGCTTTCTTT	CASSGRGNTEAFF
TRBJ1-6	.	TRBV19	.	TGTGCCAGTAGTATACAGCCAGGGTTGAATTCACCCCTCCACTTT	CASSIQPGLNSPLHF
TRBJ2-5	.	TRBV3-1/TRBV3-2	TRBD2	TGTGCCAGCAGCCAAGAGAGCGGGACGTACCAAGAGACCCAGTACTTC	CASSQESGTYQETQYF
TRBJ1-2	.	TRBV28	.	TGTGCCAGCAGTCCGGAGGGGGGCCCGTCGGGCGGCTACACCTTC	CASSPEGGPSGGYTF
TRBJ2-3	once	TRBV3-1/TRBV3-2	.	TGTGCCAGCAGCCAAGTCCTGATGGGGGCTACGCAGTATTTT	CASSQVLMGATQYF
TRBJ2-3	.	TRBV6-5	.	TGTGCCAGCAGTTACTCGAAAGGGGGAACAGATACGCAGTATTTT	CASSYSKGGTDTQYF
TRBJ2-7	.	TRBV27	.	TGTGCCAGCAGCATTACAGACCCACCCCTCGAGCAGTACTTC	CASSITDPPLEQYF
TRBJ1-1	.	TRBV7-9	TRBD1	TGTGCCAGCAGCCTAAGACAGGGCAGGACTGAAGCTTTCTTT	CASSLRQGRTEAFF